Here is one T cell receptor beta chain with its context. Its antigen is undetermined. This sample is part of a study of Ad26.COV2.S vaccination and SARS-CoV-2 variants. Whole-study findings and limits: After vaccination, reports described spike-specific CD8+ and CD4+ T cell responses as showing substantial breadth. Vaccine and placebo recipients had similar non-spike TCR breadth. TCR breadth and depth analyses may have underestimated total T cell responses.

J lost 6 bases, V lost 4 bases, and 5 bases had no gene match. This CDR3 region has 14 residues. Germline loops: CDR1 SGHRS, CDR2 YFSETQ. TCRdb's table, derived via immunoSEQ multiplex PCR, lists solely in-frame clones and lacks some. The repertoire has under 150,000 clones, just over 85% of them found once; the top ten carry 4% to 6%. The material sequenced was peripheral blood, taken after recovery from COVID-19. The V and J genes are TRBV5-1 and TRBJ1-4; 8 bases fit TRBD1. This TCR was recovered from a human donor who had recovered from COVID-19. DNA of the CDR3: TGCGCCAGCAGCCCGGACAGGGCTGATGAAAAACTGTTTTTT. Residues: CASSPDRADEKLFF.